A single T cell receptor beta chain is shown here with its context. Antigen: not known. According to the study, genomic DNA was the template for TCR beta VDJ and CDR3 profiling. Each CDR3 protein is one row after TCRdb ran MiXCR on the reads. The sample shows around 180,000 distinct CDR3 sequences, just under 65% of them seen only once. This sample was included in a study of CD8+CD57+ T cells in acquired aplastic anemia. This CDR3 has 11 residues. The germline gives CDR1 SGHRS, CDR2 YFSETQ. V lost 3 bases and J lost 11, with 12 bases in between. Study-wide results and caveats: Patients and controls were not found to differ significantly in CD8+ Simpson's diversity.

The chain employs TRBV5-1 and TRBJ2-7; D might be TRBD1 or TRBD2, each matching 5 bases. The specimen was sorted CD4+, CD8+, or CD8+CD57+ T cells (not recorded which) from PBMCs. The origin of this receptor is a human donor in good health. As DNA, the CDR3 is TGCGCCAGCAGCTCCGGGACGATGGAGTACTTC. Translation gives CASSSGTMEYF.